This T cell receptor (beta chain) came from a study of Graves' ophthalmopathy and Graves' hyperthyroidism. The authors amplified TCR beta CDR3 regions from RNA transcripts. First-round RT-PCR used HTBI primers; second-round multiplex PCR followed. TCRdb ran MiXCR on the multiplex PCR reads and lists one entry per CDR3 protein. The sample lists approximately 210,000 distinct CDR3 sequences, just under 30% occurring once. This clonotype was seen ten or more times. This TCR was recovered from a man aged 45 to 65 with Graves' ophthalmopathy. The sequenced sample consisted of peripheral blood.

The CDR3 here is CASSSGTVPYEQYF. CDR3 DNA: TGTGCCAGCAGTTCCGGGACGGTACCCTACGAGCAGTACTTC. V and J are TRBV12-3 or TRBV12-4 and TRBJ2-7, with D perhaps being TRBD1 or TRBD2 (5 bases each). V dropped 4 bases and J dropped 2 bases, with 12 bases sitting between them. The CDR3 runs 14 residues.